The 20 T cell receptor beta chains in this list originate from one sample, sequenced in a study of cytomegalovirus exposure and HLA in healthy donors (dated by TCRdb to about 2017). The library was produced with the immunoSEQ multiplex PCR assay. As stored in TCRdb, this immuneACCESS dataset retains in-frame rearrangements with V and J assigned. A fraction of the clones does not appear; measured against another copy, unresolved V genes explain less than half of the discrepancy, and the remainder lacks a known reason. This sample lists 89,000 or so clones; about 93% were detected once. The biggest ten clones account for 1.1% of the sample. The sequenced material came from PBMCs. The receptors originated from a woman in her 30s in good health and CMV-seropositive.

This sequence joins TRBV7-2 and TRBJ2-7; the match to TRBD2 covers 7 bases. Germline values: CDR1 SGHTA, CDR2 FQGNSA. With 1 base clipped from V and 4 bases from J, the junction kept 16 bases outside the gene matches. The CDR3 runs to 18 residues. In DNA, the CDR3 is TGTGCCAGCAGCTTAGTTATTAGGAGCGGACTAGTTGGTTACGAGCAGTACTTC. Protein sequence: CASSLVIRSGLVGYEQYF.

CDR3 sequence reads: CAWSARRGSNQPQHF. The DNA for the CDR3 is TGTGCCTGGAGTGCGAGGAGGGGTAGCAATCAGCCCCAGCATTTT. The chain has TRBV30 and TRBJ1-5, with TRBD1 as a possible D gene (5 bases). CDR3 length equals 15 residues. The germline gives CDR1 GTSNPN, CDR2 SVGIG (reference sequence). Trimming took 1 base from V and 0 from J, leaving 10 bases between them.

This chain uses TRBV7-6 with TRBJ2-3; 11 bases map to TRBD2. The CDR3 has 18 residues. After removal of 5 bases from V and 0 bases from J, the junction contained 10 bases not matched to a gene. The germline gives CDR1 SGHVS, CDR2 FNYEAQ. CDR3 residues: CASSPTSGAGGSTDTQYF. CDR3 nucleotide sequence: TGTGCCAGCAGCCCGACTAGCGGGGCGGGGGGCAGCACAGATACGCAGTATTTT.

The chain couples TRBV14 to TRBJ2-7; perhaps TRBD2 as D (6 bases). Trimming shortened V by 1 base and J by 2 bases, and 21 bases separated the two germline ends. This CDR3 has 18 amino acids. CDR1 and CDR2 (germline): SGHDN, FVKESK. CDR3 in amino acids: CASSQVPIKAGITYEQYF. CDR3 DNA: TGTGCCAGCAGCCAAGTACCGATTAAAGCGGGTATAACCTACGAGCAGTACTTC.

This clone was found once. The rearrangement uses TRBV28 and TRBJ2-5; TRBD1 agrees at 7 bases. Germline CDR1 is MDHEN and CDR2 is SYDVKM. V lost 6 bases to trimming and J lost 3 bases; unmatched junction nucleotides: 7. The CDR3 sequence is 14 residues long. The DNA of the CDR3 is TGTGCCAGCAGACCTTGGGGACAGAAAGAGACCCAGTACTTC. Translation gives CASRPWGQKETQYF.

This chain joins TRBV5-1 and TRBJ1-4; the match to TRBD1 covers 7 bases. There are 16 residues in the CDR3. Germline CDR1 SGHRS, CDR2 YFSETQ. With 0 bases clipped from V and 10 bases from J, the junction kept 12 bases outside the gene matches. CDR3 sequence: CASSLEETGAVGKLFF. DNA of the CDR3: TGCGCCAGCAGCTTGGAAGAAACAGGGGCGGTGGGAAAACTGTTTTTT.

This clone was detected only a few times. The rearrangement uses TRBV18 and TRBJ1-1; 10 nucleotides align to TRBD1. This CDR3 is built from 13 residues. V shed 3 bases, J shed 13 bases, and the junction held 8 bases outside the gene matches. Germline V gene lookup returns CDR1 KGHSH and CDR2 LQKENI. DNA for the CDR3: TGTGCCAGCTCACCTTTGTCCGGGACAGGGGTTTTCTTT. Residues: CASSPLSGTGVFF.

The chain carries TRBV5-1 and TRBJ2-5; TRBD2 is a possible D gene (5 bases). The CDR3 runs 17 residues. V lost 3 bases and J lost 1, with 19 bases in between. Germline-derived CDR1 and CDR2 are SGHRS and YFSETQ. CDR3 amino acids: CASSSEAVIPFQETQYF. DNA of the CDR3: TGCGCCAGCAGCTCCGAAGCGGTGATCCCCTTCCAAGAGACCCAGTACTTC.

The rearrangement joins TRBV19 to TRBJ1-5; no reliable D call. Trimming stripped 5 bases from V and 7 bases from J, with 15 bases between. CDR3 length: 14 amino acids. CDR1 and CDR2 (germline): LNHDA, SQIVND (reference sequence). The CDR3 sequence: CASSLTGVRQPQHF. The DNA for the CDR3 is TGTGCCAGTAGTCTAACGGGTGTAAGACAGCCCCAGCATTTT.

This chain links TRBV28 with TRBJ2-2; 7 bases are shared with TRBD1. With V trimmed by 6 bases and J by 2 bases, 9 bases remained unmatched. Germline values: CDR1 MDHEN, CDR2 SYDVKM. The CDR3 is made up of 16 amino acids. CDR3 coding DNA: TGTGCCAGCAGATACCCGACAGGGATTAACACCGGGGAGCTGTTTTTT. This codes for CASRYPTGINTGELFF.

The genes are TRBV6-5 and TRBJ2-7; tentatively, D is TRBD2 (6 bases). Germline CDR1 reads MNHEY; CDR2 reads SVGAGI. The V and J ends lost 5 bases and 0 bases respectively, with 14 bases between them. The CDR3 runs to 15 residues. CDR3 nucleotide sequence: TGTGCCAGCAGTCGCCTGACTAGAAGCTCCTACGAGCAGTACTTC. Amino acids: CASSRLTRSSYEQYF.

The chain recombines TRBV5-1 with TRBJ1-1, with a tentative D call TRBD1 (5 bases). CDR3 length: 16 amino acids. The V gene's germline CDR1 is SGHRS and CDR2 YFSETQ. Deletions cut 0 bases from V and 0 bases from J, with 12 bases between. CDR3 in amino acids: CASSLGTKIMNTEAFF. The CDR3 DNA reads as TGCGCCAGCAGCTTGGGGACAAAGATTATGAACACTGAAGCTTTCTTT.

The genes are TRBV5-4 and TRBJ2-7; D uncertain. This CDR3 is built from 14 residues. The V end was cut by 4 bases, the J end by 2 bases, with 13 bases between. Germline V gene sequence: CDR1 SGHNT, CDR2 YYREEE (reference sequence). CDR3 amino acids: CASSLFGATYEQYF. DNA of the CDR3: TGTGCCAGCAGCCTGTTTGGAGCAACCTACGAGCAGTACTTC. The variable domain in full, with the rest retrieved from reference TRBV5-4 and TRBJ2-7, is ETGVTQSPTHLIKTRGQQVTLRCSSQSGHNTVSWYQQALGQGPQFIFQYYREEENGRGNFPPRFSGLQFPNYSSELNVNALELDDSALYLCASSLFGATYEQYFGPGTRLTVT.

The gene calls are TRBV5-1 and TRBJ1-4, with D maybe TRBD1 (5 bases). In germline, CDR1 is SGHRS, CDR2 YFSETQ. The V and J ends lost 2 bases and 7 bases respectively, with 15 bases between them. The CDR3 has 15 amino acids. The CDR3 sequence is CASSFDGQGGEKLFF. In nucleotides, the CDR3 is TGCGCCAGCAGCTTTGACGGGCAGGGTGGTGAAAAACTGTTTTTT.

The V gene is TRBV19, the J gene TRBJ2-1; D is unresolved. Between the trimmed V and J ends, which lost 4 bases and 1 base, there was a span of 5 bases. Germline loops: CDR1 LNHDA, CDR2 SQIVND (reference sequence). The CDR3 has 13 amino acids. The CDR3 coding sequence is TGTGCCAGTAGTAGCGATTCCTACAATGAGCAGTTCTTC. This translates into CASSSDSYNEQFF.

The chain recombines TRBV6-6 with TRBJ1-5, with D perhaps TRBD1 (5 bases). The V end lost 5 bases, the J end lost 5 bases, and 16 bases lay between the germline ends. The germline V gene has CDR1 MNHNY and CDR2 SVGAGI (reference sequence). The CDR3 runs 15 residues. The CDR3 reads CASSRTGDEDQPQHF. The CDR3 region has the DNA TGTGCCAGCAGTCGCACGGGGGACGAGGATCAGCCCCAGCATTTT.

The chain joins TRBV4-3 to TRBJ1-1, with TRBD1 as a possible D gene (6 bases). Per the germline V gene, CDR1 is LGHNA and CDR2 is YSLEER. Trimming removed 1 base at V and 1 base at J, with 13 bases between. The CDR3 is 16 amino acids. CDR3 nucleotides: TGCGCCAGCAGCCAAGTTTTGACAGGACCGAACACTGAAGCTTTCTTT. This translates into CASSQVLTGPNTEAFF.

This chain joins TRBV7-8 and TRBJ1-1; D is possibly TRBD1 (6 bases). Germline assignment: CDR1 SGHVS and CDR2 FQNEAQ. CDR3 size: 14 residues. The CDR3 protein is CATTGGGGDTEAFF. The CDR3 bases are TGTGCAACGACGGGGGGCGGGGGTGACACTGAAGCTTTCTTT.

The chain has TRBV6-5 and TRBJ2-7; TRBD1 aligns across 8 bases. Germline V gene lookup returns CDR1 MNHEY and CDR2 SVGAGI. The J segment lost 3 bases and the V segment lost 6 bases, leaving 10 bases of the junction unmatched. The length of the CDR3 is 15 residues. Here the CDR3 reads CASRRTGLGGYEQYF. As DNA, the CDR3 is TGTGCCAGCAGGCGGACAGGGCTGGGGGGCTACGAGCAGTACTTC.

V usage is TRBV30 and J usage is TRBJ1-5, with D uncertain. CDR1 is GTSNPN, CDR2 SVGIG, per germline (reference sequence). CDR3 size: 19 residues. V dropped 0 bases and J dropped 0 bases, with 21 bases sitting between them. The CDR3 DNA follows: TGTGCCTGGAGTGTACGAAGTAGCTGGGTTGATTATAGCAATCAGCCCCAGCATTTT. Protein: CAWSVRSSWVDYSNQPQHF.